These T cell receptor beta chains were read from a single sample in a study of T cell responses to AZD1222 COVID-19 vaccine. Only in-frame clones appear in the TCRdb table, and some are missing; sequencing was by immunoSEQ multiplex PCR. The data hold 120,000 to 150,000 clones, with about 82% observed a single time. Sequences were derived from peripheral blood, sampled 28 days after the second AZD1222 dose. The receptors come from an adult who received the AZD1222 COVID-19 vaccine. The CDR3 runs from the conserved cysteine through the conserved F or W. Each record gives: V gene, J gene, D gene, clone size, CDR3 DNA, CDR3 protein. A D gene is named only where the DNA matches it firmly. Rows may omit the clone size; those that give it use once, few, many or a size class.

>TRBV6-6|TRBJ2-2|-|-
TGTGCCAGCAGTTATCTTGAAACAGGGTTCGGCGGGGAGCTGTTTTTT
CASSYLETGFGGELFF
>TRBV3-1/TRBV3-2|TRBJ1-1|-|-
TGTGCCAGCAGCAGCCTTCAAGGGGTTGGTGTGAGAGCTTTCTTT
CASSSLQGVGVRAFF
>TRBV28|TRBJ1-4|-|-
TGTGCCAGCAGTTTAGTGGCAGGGAAGAGTGAAAAACTGTTTTTT
CASSLVAGKSEKLFF
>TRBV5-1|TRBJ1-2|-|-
TGCGCCAGCAGCTTGGCGGCAGGTGGGGGGTATGGCTACACCTTC
CASSLAAGGGYGYTF
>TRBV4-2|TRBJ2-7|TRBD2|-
TGTGCCAGCAGCCCAAGCGGGGGGGTAACCTACGAGCAGTACTTC
CASSPSGGVTYEQYF
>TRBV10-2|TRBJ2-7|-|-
TGCGCCAGCAGTGTGCCGGGGGCCTACGAGCAGTACTTC
CASSVPGAYEQYF
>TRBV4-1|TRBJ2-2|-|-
TGCGCCAGCAGCCAAGATGTGGCGGGGACGAACACCGGGGAGCTGTTTTTT
CASSQDVAGTNTGELFF
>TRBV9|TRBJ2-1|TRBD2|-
TGTGCCAGCAGCGTCGGGACTAGCGCACAATGGGAGCAGTTCTTC
CASSVGTSAQWEQFF
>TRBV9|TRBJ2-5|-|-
TGTGCCAGCAGCCAGAACCCCGGGACCCAGTACTTC
CASSQNPGTQYF
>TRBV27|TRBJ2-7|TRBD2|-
TGTGCCAGCAGTCCGTACGGGGGAGGCGGGAGCTCCTACGAGCAGTACTTC
CASSPYGGGGSSYEQYF
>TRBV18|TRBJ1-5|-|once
TGTGCCAGCTCACCACTCGGGGGGAGCAATCAGCCCCAGCATTTT
CASSPLGGSNQPQHF
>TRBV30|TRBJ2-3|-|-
TGTGCCTGGAGTTTATACGGGGTATCTAGCACAGATACGCAGTATTTT
CAWSLYGVSSTDTQYF
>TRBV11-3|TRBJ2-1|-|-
TGTGCCAGCAGCCCAGGGGACAATGAGCAGTTCTTC
CASSPGDNEQFF
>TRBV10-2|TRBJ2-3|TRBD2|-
TGCGCCAGCTGGCCAGCGGGGGACCAACTTACGGGCACAGATACGCAGTATTTT
CASWPAGDQLTGTDTQYF
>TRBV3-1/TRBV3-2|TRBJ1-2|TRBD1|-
TGTGCCAGCAGCCAAGATCCTTTCCGACAGGGGAACTATGGCTACACCTTC
CASSQDPFRQGNYGYTF
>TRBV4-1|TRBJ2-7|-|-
TGCGCCAGCAGCCAAATAGCGAACTCCTACGAGCAGTACTTC
CASSQIANSYEQYF